Presented here are 2 T cell receptor beta chains from one specimen sequenced in a study of PD-1 blockade in classical Hodgkin lymphoma. Clones were sequenced by immunoSEQ multiplex PCR, and TCRdb holds only the in-frame ones, with some missing. The sample holds about 3,400 clones, approximately 80% seen once. Indicated time point: newly diagnosed, previously untreated cHL patient sample. Thawed PBMCs supplied CD8+ T cells via magnetic negative selection. Sequencing used CD8+ T cells from blood. These receptor sequences come from a human donor with classical Hodgkin lymphoma.

J is TRBJ2-1 and V is TRBV11-2; D unclear. V was pared by 2 bases and J by 8 bases, with 4 bases between. Looked up from germline, CDR1 is SGHAT and CDR2 is FQNNGV. The length of the CDR3 is 11 residues. CDR3 residues: CASSLSDEQFF. Here the CDR3 DNA reads TGTGCCAGCAGCTTAAGCGATGAGCAGTTCTTC.

This chain joins TRBV2 and TRBJ2-3; no definite D call. CDR1 and CDR2 (germline): SNHLY, FYNNEI. Trimming removed 4 bases at V and 2 bases at J, with 7 bases between. There are 13 residues in the CDR3. The CDR3 reads CASSAQLTDTQYF. The CDR3 DNA follows: TGTGCCAGCAGTGCACAGCTCACAGATACGCAGTATTTT.